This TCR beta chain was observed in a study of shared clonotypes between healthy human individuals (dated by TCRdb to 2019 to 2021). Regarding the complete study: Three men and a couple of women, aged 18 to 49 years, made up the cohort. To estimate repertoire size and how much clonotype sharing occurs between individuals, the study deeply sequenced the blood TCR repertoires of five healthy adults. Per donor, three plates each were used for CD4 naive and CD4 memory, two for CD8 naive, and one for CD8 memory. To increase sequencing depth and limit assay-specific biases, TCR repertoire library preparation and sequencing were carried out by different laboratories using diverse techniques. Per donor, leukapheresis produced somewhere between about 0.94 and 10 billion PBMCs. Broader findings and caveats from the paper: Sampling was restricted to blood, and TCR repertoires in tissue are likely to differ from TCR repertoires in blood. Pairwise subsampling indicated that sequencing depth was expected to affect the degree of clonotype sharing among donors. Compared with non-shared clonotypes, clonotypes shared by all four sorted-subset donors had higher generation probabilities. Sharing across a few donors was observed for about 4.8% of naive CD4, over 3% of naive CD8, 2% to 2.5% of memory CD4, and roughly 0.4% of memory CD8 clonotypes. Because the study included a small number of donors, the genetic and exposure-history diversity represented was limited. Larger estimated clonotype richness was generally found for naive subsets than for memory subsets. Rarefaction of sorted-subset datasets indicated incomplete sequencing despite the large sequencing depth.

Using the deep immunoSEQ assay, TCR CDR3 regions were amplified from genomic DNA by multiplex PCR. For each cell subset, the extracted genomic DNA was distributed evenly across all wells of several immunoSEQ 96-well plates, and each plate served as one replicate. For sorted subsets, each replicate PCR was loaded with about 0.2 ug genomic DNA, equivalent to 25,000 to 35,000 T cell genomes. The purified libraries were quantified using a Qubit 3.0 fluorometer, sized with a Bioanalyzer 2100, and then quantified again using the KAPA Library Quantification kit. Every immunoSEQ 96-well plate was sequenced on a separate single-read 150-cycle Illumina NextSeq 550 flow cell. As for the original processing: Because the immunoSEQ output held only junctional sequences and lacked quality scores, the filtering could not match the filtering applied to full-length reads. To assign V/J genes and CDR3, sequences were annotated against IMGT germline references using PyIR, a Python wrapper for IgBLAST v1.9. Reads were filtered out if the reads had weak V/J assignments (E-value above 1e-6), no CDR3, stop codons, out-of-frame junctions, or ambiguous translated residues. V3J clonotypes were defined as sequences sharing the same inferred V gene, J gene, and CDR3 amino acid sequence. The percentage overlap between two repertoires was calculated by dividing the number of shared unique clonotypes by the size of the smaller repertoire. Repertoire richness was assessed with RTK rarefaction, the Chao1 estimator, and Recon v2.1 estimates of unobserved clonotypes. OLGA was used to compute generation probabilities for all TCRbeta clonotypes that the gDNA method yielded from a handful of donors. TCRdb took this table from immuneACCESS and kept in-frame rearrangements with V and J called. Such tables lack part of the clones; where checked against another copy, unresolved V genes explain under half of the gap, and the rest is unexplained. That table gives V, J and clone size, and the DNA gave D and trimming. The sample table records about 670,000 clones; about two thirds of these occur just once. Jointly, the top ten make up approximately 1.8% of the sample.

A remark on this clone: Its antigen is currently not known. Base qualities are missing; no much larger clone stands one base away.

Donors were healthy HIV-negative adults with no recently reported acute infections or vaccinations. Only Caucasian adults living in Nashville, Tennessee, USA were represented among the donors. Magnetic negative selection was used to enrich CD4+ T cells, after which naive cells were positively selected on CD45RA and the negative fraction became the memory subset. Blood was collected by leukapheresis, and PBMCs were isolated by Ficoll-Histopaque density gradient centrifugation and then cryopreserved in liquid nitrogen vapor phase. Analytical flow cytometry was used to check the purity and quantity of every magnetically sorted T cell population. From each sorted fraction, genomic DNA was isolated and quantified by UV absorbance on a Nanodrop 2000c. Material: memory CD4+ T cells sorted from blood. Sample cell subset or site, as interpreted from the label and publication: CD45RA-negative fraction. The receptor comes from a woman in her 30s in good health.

In nucleotide form, the sequence is TGCGCCAGCAGCCAAGGCTCGAACACCGGGGAGCTGTTTTTT. Its translation is CASSQGSNTGELFF. Recombination connected TRBV4-1 to TRBJ2-2; the D gene remains uncertain. A distance of 3 bases separates the germline ends of V and J, which lose 1 base and 0 bases respectively. The CDR3 runs 14 residues from the cysteine to the phenylalanine. The kept DNA is CDR3 alone, 42 bases in frame from the first base. CDR1 and CDR2, looked up from the germline V gene, are MGHRA and YSYEKL.